A selection of T cell receptor beta chains follows, all from one sample in a study of control samples from healthy donors and cancer patients. Assay: immunoSEQ multiplex PCR; the TCRdb copy retains only in-frame clones and omits some. The sample holds some 200,000 clones, 75% to 95% seen once. The sample taken for sequencing was blood. The receptors were sampled from a woman in her thirties in good health. Each CDR3 is given with its conserved first and last residue. A D gene is named only where the DNA matches it firmly. Some rows have no size entry. The others give once, few or many, or a class for an expanded clone.

>TRBV18|.|TRBD2|TRBJ2-1
TGTGCCAGCTCACCCGCTAGCGGGGGGAGTTACAATGAGCAGTTCTTC
CASSPASGGSYNEQFF
>TRBV5-1|.|TRBD2|TRBJ2-2
TGCGCCAGCAGCTTGGAACGGGGGGCCGGGGAGCTGTTTTTT
CASSLERGAGELFF
>TRBV5-1|.|TRBD1|TRBJ2-7
TGCGCCAGCAGCTTGAGACAGGGTAAGGCCTACGAGCAGTACTTC
CASSLRQGKAYEQYF
>TRBV12-3/TRBV12-4|.|.|TRBJ2-1
TGTGCCAGTACAGTTTCCGGGTACAATGAGCAGTTCTTC
CASTVSGYNEQFF
>TRBV18|.|.|TRBJ1-1
TGTGCCAGCTCACCACCGGGGGGAATGAACACTGAAGCTTTCTTT
CASSPPGGMNTEAFF
>TRBV18|few|.|TRBJ2-3
TGTGCCAGCTCAATCCGGGACCGCTCTAGCACAGATACGCAGTATTTT
CASSIRDRSSTDTQYF
>TRBV2|.|.|TRBJ2-1
TGTGCCAGCAGTGAAGCCGCAGGGGCACACAATGAGCAGTTCTTC
CASSEAAGAHNEQFF
>TRBV6-2/TRBV6-3|.|.|TRBJ2-7
TGTGCCAGCAGCCCGACCTCCTACGAGCAGTACTTC
CASSPTSYEQYF
>TRBV18|.|.|TRBJ2-1
TGTGCCAGCTCACCATTGGGGGCAGTTTCCTACAATGAGCAGTTCTTC
CASSPLGAVSYNEQFF
>TRBV4-1|.|.|TRBJ2-1
TGCGCCAGCAGCCATCCGGGACAATCCTACAATGAGCAGTTCTTC
CASSHPGQSYNEQFF
>TRBV11-3|once|TRBD2|TRBJ2-7
TGTGCCAGCAGCTGGACTAGCGGATCCTACGAGCAGTACTTC
CASSWTSGSYEQYF
>TRBV29-1|.|TRBD1|TRBJ1-2
TGCAGCGGGACAGGGGGTCCCTATGGCTACACCTTC
CSGTGGPYGYTF
>TRBV11-3|.|TRBD1|TRBJ1-2
TGTGCCAGCAGCTTAAGACAGGGAAGTGGCTACACCTTC
CASSLRQGSGYTF
>TRBV19|.|TRBD2|TRBJ2-2
TGTGCCAGTAGTTCACTAGCGGGGGAATCCGGGGAGCTGTTTTTT
CASSSLAGESGELFF
>TRBV12-3/TRBV12-4|.|.|TRBJ2-1
TGTGCCAGCAGTTTATCCTATGAGCAGTTCTTC
CASSLSYEQFF
>TRBV7-9|.|.|TRBJ2-7
TGTGCCAGCGACCAAGGGGGGTACGAGCAGTACTTC
CASDQGGYEQYF
>TRBV18|.|.|TRBJ1-2
TGTGCCAGCTCACCATCCAGGGGTGCCTATGGCTACACCTTC
CASSPSRGAYGYTF
>TRBV7-2|.|.|TRBJ2-3
TGTGCCAGCAGCTTAGGCAGCACAGATACGCAGTATTTT
CASSLGSTDTQYF
>TRBV4-2|.|TRBD2|TRBJ2-2
TGTGCCAGCAGCCAGGAAACCGGGACTAGTATCGGGGAGCTGTTTTTT
CASSQETGTSIGELFF
>TRBV11-2|.|.|TRBJ1-1
TGTGCCAGCAGCTTAGGGGTCAGGGTCACTGAAGCTTTCTTT
CASSLGVRVTEAFF
>TRBV2|.|TRBD2|TRBJ2-2
TGTGCCAGCAGTGGGAGTCTAGCGGGGGCCGGGGAGCTGTTTTTT
CASSGSLAGAGELFF
>TRBV18|.|.|TRBJ1-1
TGTGCCAGCTCGCCGGACAGTATCACTGAAGCTTTCTTT
CASSPDSITEAFF
>TRBV7-9|.|TRBD1|TRBJ2-3
TGTGCCAGCAGCTTAGGAGGGACAGGGGGCACAGATACGCAGTATTTT
CASSLGGTGGTDTQYF
>TRBV9|.|.|TRBJ2-2
TGTGCCAGCAGCGTTCTGGTCGGGGAGCTGTTTTTT
CASSVLVGELFF
>TRBV7-2|.|.|TRBJ2-3
TGTGCCAGCAGCTTAAATGTCGCAGATACGCAGTATTTT
CASSLNVADTQYF
>TRBV27|.|TRBD1|TRBJ1-2
TGTGCCAGCAGTTTTCAAGACAGGGGAGGCTACACCTTC
CASSFQDRGGYTF
>TRBV11-1|.|.|TRBJ2-2
TGTGCCAGCAAGGGACAGAACACCGGGGAGCTGTTTTTT
CASKGQNTGELFF
>TRBV5-1|.|TRBD2|TRBJ2-7
TGCGCCAGCAGCTTGTCTAGCGGGGGGTGGTACGAGCAGTACTTC
CASSLSSGGWYEQYF
>TRBV10-3|.|.|TRBJ1-5
TGTGCCATCAGTGAGTCCATAGGACCCCCGAGCAATCAGCCCCAGCATTTT
CAISESIGPPSNQPQHF
>TRBV6-4|.|TRBD1|TRBJ2-1
TGTGCCAGCAGTGAGGACAGGGATTACAATGAGCAGTTCTTC
CASSEDRDYNEQFF
>TRBV19|.|.|TRBJ1-1
TGTGCCAGTAGTGACACCAGGGGCACTGAAGCTTTCTTT
CASSDTRGTEAFF
>TRBV19|once|TRBD1|TRBJ2-7
TGTGCCAGTAGTATCCCATCTACAGGGGCCATATACTACGAGCAGTACTTC
CASSIPSTGAIYYEQYF
>TRBV7-8|once|TRBD1|TRBJ1-1
TGTGCCAGCAGCCAGGGGGGGAACACTGAAGCTTTCTTT
CASSQGGNTEAFF
>TRBV3-1/TRBV3-2|many|TRBD2|TRBJ2-7
TGTGCCAGCAGCCTGGGACTAGCGGGGGGGCTCGAGCAGTACTTC
CASSLGLAGGLEQYF
>TRBV4-1|.|TRBD2|TRBJ2-4
TGCGCCAGCAGCCAAGGGGGACTAGCGGAATCCACCAAAAACATTCAGTACTTC
CASSQGGLAESTKNIQYF
>TRBV6-5|.|.|TRBJ2-1
TGTGCCAGCAGTTACTCGGAGACAACCTCCTACAATGAGCAGTTCTTC
CASSYSETTSYNEQFF
>TRBV12-5|.|TRBD1|TRBJ2-1
TGTGCTAGTGGCCAGACCGGGACAGGGGTATACAATGAGCAGTTCTTC
CASGQTGTGVYNEQFF
>TRBV6-2/TRBV6-3|.|TRBD2|TRBJ2-1
TGTGCCAGCAGCGCCACTAGCGGGGGGTACAATGAGCAGTTCTTC
CASSATSGGYNEQFF
>TRBV19|.|.|TRBJ2-1
TGTGCCAGTAGTATAGAGGGCGGAGTGGGGTACAATGAGCAGTTCTTC
CASSIEGGVGYNEQFF
>TRBV18|.|TRBD1|TRBJ1-4
TGTGCCAGCTCCCCCGACAGGGGGGGGAATGAAAAACTGTTTTTT
CASSPDRGGNEKLFF
>TRBV7-9|.|TRBD2|TRBJ2-5
TGTGCCAGCAGCGCCCGGACTAGCGGGAGGGGAGAGACCCAGTACTTC
CASSARTSGRGETQYF
>TRBV7-9|.|.|TRBJ1-2
TGTGCCAGCAGCTTAGCCGGACAGTCTTATGGCTACACCTTC
CASSLAGQSYGYTF
>TRBV14|.|TRBD1|TRBJ1-2
TGTGCCAGCAGCCAAGTTCAGGGGGCGCTATATGGCTACACCTTC
CASSQVQGALYGYTF
>TRBV7-3|.|.|TRBJ2-2
TGTGCCAGCAGCTTTGACGGGAACACCGGGGAGCTGTTTTTT
CASSFDGNTGELFF
>TRBV4-3|.|TRBD2|TRBJ2-3
TGCGCCAGCAGCCAAGACCCTAGCGGGGCTAGCACAGATACGCAGTATTTT
CASSQDPSGASTDTQYF
>TRBV9|.|TRBD2|TRBJ2-1
TGTGCCAGCAGCGCGACTAGCGATAGCTCCTACAATGAGCAGTTCTTC
CASSATSDSSYNEQFF
>TRBV7-9|.|.|TRBJ1-3
TGTGCCAGCAGCTTAGGGATAGGGAATTCCGGAAACACCATATATTTT
CASSLGIGNSGNTIYF
>TRBV12-5|.|TRBD2|TRBJ2-7
TGTGCTAGTGGTCAGGGACTAGCGGGAGGAATCTACGAGCAGTACTTC
CASGQGLAGGIYEQYF
>TRBV27|.|TRBD1|TRBJ2-7
TGTGCCAGCAGTTTCCCAGGGGGCCACGAGCAGTACTTC
CASSFPGGHEQYF
>TRBV9|.|TRBD2|TRBJ2-2
TGTGCCAGCAGCGCCCTACTAGCGGGAGGGACAACCGGGGAGCTGTTTTTT
CASSALLAGGTTGELFF
>TRBV19|few|.|TRBJ1-6
TGTGCCAGTAAAGGACTATATAATTCACCCCTCCACTTT
CASKGLYNSPLHF
>TRBV24-1|.|TRBD1|TRBJ1-2
TGTGCCACCAGTACCGGACAGGGGGTTAGTGGCTACACCTTC
CATSTGQGVSGYTF
>TRBV27|.|.|TRBJ1-1
TGTGCCAGCAGTTCTGGCGCGGGTACTGAAGCTTTCTTT
CASSSGAGTEAFF
>TRBV4-1|.|.|TRBJ1-1
TGCGCCAGCAGCCAACGAACAGGGATAAGACCCACTGAAGCTTTCTTT
CASSQRTGIRPTEAFF
>TRBV25-1|.|.|TRBJ2-1
TGTGCCAGCAGCGGGAGCTCCTACAATGAGCAGTTCTTC
CASSGSSYNEQFF
>TRBV9|once|TRBD1|TRBJ2-7
TGTGCCAGCAGCGTGGGGACAGGGTCCGAGCAGTACTTC
CASSVGTGSEQYF
>TRBV10-2|few|.|TRBJ2-3
TGCGCCATCCGATCTAGCGGCACAGATACGCAGTATTTT
CAIRSSGTDTQYF
>TRBV11-3|.|TRBD2|TRBJ2-5
TGTGCCAGCAGCTTGGGTAGCGGGGGTCAAGAGACCCAGTACTTC
CASSLGSGGQETQYF
>TRBV7-8|.|.|TRBJ2-1
TGTGCCAGCAGCTTAGAGGGAATCTCCTACAATGAGCAGTTCTTC
CASSLEGISYNEQFF